The present T cell receptor (beta chain) was sequenced within a study of CD8 T cells in Susac syndrome. Study-wide findings and caveats: Susac-specific public clones in total CD8+ repertoires numbered around 17; in CD8+ TEMRA repertoires, they numbered a few.

The V segment lost 6 bases and the J segment 3 bases; nucleotides outside the gene matches: 11. This CDR3 has 16 residues. Per the germline V gene, CDR1 is DFQATT and CDR2 is SNEGSKA (reference sequence). Sequencing of TCR beta was performed on blood CD8+ T cells and on blood CD4+ T cells. Notes on this clonotype: Its antigen remains unknown.

About 0.5 to 1 ug RNA was reverse transcribed with random hexamers. TCRdb re-analysed the immunoSEQ multiplex PCR reads in MiXCR, keeping a single row per CDR3 protein. The table includes around 90,000 distinct CDR3 sequences, approximately 96% detected once. The material sequenced was CD8+ T cells from PBMCs. The chain couples TRBV20-1 to TRBJ2-5, with 12 nucleotides matching TRBD2. This clonotype was obtained from a human donor with Susac syndrome. The CDR3 spells CSAEWASGGAEETQYF. The DNA for the CDR3 is TGCAGTGCCGAGTGGGCTAGCGGGGGGGCAGAAGAGACCCAGTACTTC.